These T cell receptor beta chains were read from a single sample in a study of T cell changes during pregnancy in multiple sclerosis. The method was immunoSEQ multiplex PCR; TCRdb's version includes in-frame clones alone and lacks a portion of them. The sample shows roughly 40,000 clones, roughly nine tenths of them seen only once. The material sequenced was CD8+ T cells from peripheral blood mononuclear cells, taken before pregnancy. The receptors stem from a female donor with multiple sclerosis, enrolled in a pregnancy study. CDR3s include the opening cysteine and the closing phenylalanine or tryptophan. The D gene is left open where the match is weak. Not all rows give a size; the values are once, few, many and, for expanded clones, a class.

>TRBV28|TRBJ1-3|.|.
TGTGCCAGCAGTTTAGGGAGCTCTGGAAACACCATATATTTT
CASSLGSSGNTIYF
>TRBV5-6|TRBJ2-7|.|TRBD1
TGTGCCAGCAGCTGGACAGGGGGTGGCTACGAGCAGTACTTC
CASSWTGGGYEQYF
>TRBV29-1|TRBJ2-2|.|.
TGCAGCGTTCTAGGGTGGGGAAGGGGCACCGGGGAGCTGTTTTTT
CSVLGWGRGTGELFF
>TRBV11-2|TRBJ2-5|.|TRBD2
TGTGCCAGCAGCGCCCTAGCGGGAGAAGAGACCCAGTACTTC
CASSALAGEETQYF
>TRBV4-1|TRBJ2-1|.|.
TGCGCCAGCAGCCTAGGGAAGGGGAATGAGCAGTTCTTC
CASSLGKGNEQFF
>TRBV27|TRBJ2-7|.|TRBD2
TGTGCCAGCAGTCGGGCTAGCGGGGTCTCCTACGAGCAGTACTTC
CASSRASGVSYEQYF
>TRBV15|TRBJ2-7|.|.
TGTGCCACCAGCAGGACAGGTGTAAACTACGAGCAGTACTTC
CATSRTGVNYEQYF
>TRBV7-7|TRBJ2-3|.|.
TGTGCTAGCGCCCGAACAGCTGGTACAGATACGCAGTATTTT
CASARTAGTDTQYF
>TRBV6-5|TRBJ2-7|.|.
TGTGCCAGCAGTTCAGGGATGGACCATAACGAGCAGTACTTC
CASSSGMDHNEQYF
>TRBV7-9|TRBJ1-1|once|TRBD1
TGTGCCAGCAGCTTAGCGGGGACAGATGAAGCTTTCTTT
CASSLAGTDEAFF
>TRBV7-7|TRBJ2-1|.|TRBD2
TGTGCTACGGCTAGCGGGATGAGCAATGAGCAGTTCTTC
CATASGMSNEQFF
>TRBV27|TRBJ2-3|.|TRBD2
TGTGCCAGCAGGACACGGGAGGGGGGCACAGATACGCAGTATTTT
CASRTREGGTDTQYF
>TRBV29-1|TRBJ2-2|.|TRBD1
TGCAGCGTTTCAATGACAGGGGGTGAAACCGGGGAGCTGTTTTTT
CSVSMTGGETGELFF
>TRBV7-8|TRBJ2-2|.|TRBD2
TGTGCCACCCATCCATTTGCGGGAGTGCTCACCGGGGAGCTGTTTTTT
CATHPFAGVLTGELFF
>TRBV6-1|TRBJ2-3|.|TRBD2
TGTGCCAGCAGTGAAGCAGCGGGGGGCGCTTCCACAGATACGCAGTATTTT
CASSEAAGGASTDTQYF
>TRBV27|TRBJ2-2|once|TRBD1
TGTGCCAGCAGTTTAGGCCAGGGGGCTGGCGGGGAGCTGTTTTTT
CASSLGQGAGGELFF
>TRBV15|TRBJ2-7|.|.
TGTGCCACCAGCAGAGGTCCCCGGGAAGGGTCCTACGAGCAGTACTTC
CATSRGPREGSYEQYF
>TRBV27|TRBJ2-1|.|.
TGTGCCAGCGGGGAGGACTACAATGAGCAGTTCTTC
CASGEDYNEQFF
>TRBV4-1|TRBJ1-4|.|.
TGCGCCAGCAGCCTAAAGGACAGCTATAATGAAAAACTGTTTTTT
CASSLKDSYNEKLFF
>TRBV7-9|TRBJ2-7|.|.
TGTGCCAGCAGCTTAGAACAAAACGAGCAGTACTTC
CASSLEQNEQYF
>TRBV7-6|TRBJ1-1|.|.
TGTGCCAGCAGCTCACCTGATCGGGGTCCTGAAGCTTTCTTT
CASSSPDRGPEAFF
>TRBV4-1|TRBJ2-3|.|TRBD2
TGCGCCAGCAGCCAAGAAGCGGGGCCCCTGTATTTT
CASSQEAGPLYF
>TRBV6-5|TRBJ1-1|.|TRBD1
TGTGCCAGCAGGGCAGGGGGTCAGTGGAACACTGAAGCTTTCTTT
CASRAGGQWNTEAFF
>TRBV15|TRBJ1-5|.|.
TGTGCCACCAGCACAGGGAATCAGCCCCAGCATTTT
CATSTGNQPQHF
>TRBV7-9|TRBJ2-5|.|TRBD1
TGTGCCAGCAGCCCCGGGACAGAAGAGACCCAGTACTTC
CASSPGTEETQYF
>TRBV10-3|TRBJ2-1|.|TRBD2
TGTGCCATCAGTGTTGAGGCCACTAGCGTGGGGTACAATGAGCAGTTCTTC
CAISVEATSVGYNEQFF
>TRBV27|TRBJ1-2|.|.
TGTGCCAGCAGTTTGGGGAGGGATAATGGCTACACCTTC
CASSLGRDNGYTF
>TRBV2|TRBJ2-3|once|.
TGTGCCAGCAGTGACGCGGTATCTAGCACAGATACGCAGTATTTT
CASSDAVSSTDTQYF
>TRBV5-6|TRBJ1-1|.|.
TGTGCCAGCAGCTCCACAGGGCCCACTGAAGCTTTCTTT
CASSSTGPTEAFF
>TRBV28|TRBJ2-3|once|.
TGTGCCAGCAGTTTATACGGGACACGGAACGGGGATACGCAGTATTTT
CASSLYGTRNGDTQYF
>TRBV5-1|TRBJ1-1|.|.
TGCGCCAGCAGCTTGTTGGAGGGCACTGAAGCTTTCTTT
CASSLLEGTEAFF
>TRBV7-2|TRBJ1-1|.|.
TGTGCCAGCAGCTTAGCCGGGAGGGTCACTGAAGCTTTCTTT
CASSLAGRVTEAFF
>TRBV6-5|TRBJ2-7|.|.
TGTGCCAGCGGGCCTTGGTACGAGCAGTACTTC
CASGPWYEQYF
>TRBV4-1|TRBJ2-7|.|TRBD1
TGCGCCAGCAGCCAGGAGAAAGGGACAGGGGCCTACGAGCAGTACTTC
CASSQEKGTGAYEQYF
>TRBV28|TRBJ2-3|.|.
TGTGCCCACCGTGGGGAGTCTAGCACAGATACGCAGTATTTT
CAHRGESSTDTQYF
>TRBV29-1|TRBJ2-6|.|.
TGCAGCGTTGTTCTGAGCTCAGGGGCCAACGTCCTGACTTTC
CSVVLSSGANVLTF
>TRBV5-1|TRBJ2-5|.|TRBD1
TGCGCCAGCAGCGCTTGGACCGGGACAGGGGTAGAGACCCAGTACTTC
CASSAWTGTGVETQYF
>TRBV9|TRBJ2-3|.|.
TGTGCCAGCAGCGTAGATCAGGTCACAGATACGCAGTATTTT
CASSVDQVTDTQYF
>TRBV7-9|TRBJ2-1|.|TRBD1
TGTGCCAGCAGCTTACGGGACAGGGCCTTGGATGAGCAGTTCTTC
CASSLRDRALDEQFF
>TRBV27|TRBJ2-7|.|.
TGTGCCAGCAGTTTAGGGCAGGGGACCCCCTCCTACGAGCAGTACTTC
CASSLGQGTPSYEQYF
>TRBV2|TRBJ1-5|.|.
TGTGCCAGCAGTGAGGACAGTTATAGCAATCAGCCCCAGCATTTT
CASSEDSYSNQPQHF
>TRBV6-7|TRBJ2-3|.|.
TGTGCCAGTCAAGCGGTAGATACGCAGTATTTT
CASQAVDTQYF
>TRBV5-1|TRBJ2-7|.|TRBD1
TGCGCCAGCAGCTCGGGGCCGGGACAGCCCTACGAGCAGTACTTC
CASSSGPGQPYEQYF
>TRBV28|TRBJ1-2|.|.
TGTGCCGCAATGACAGCGCCCGGCTACACCTTC
CAAMTAPGYTF
>TRBV29-1|TRBJ2-1|.|TRBD2
TGCAGCGTTGGAGGTGGCCAGGGTTGGACTAGCGGGAGGGCCCCTCCCCTCCATTACAATGAGCAGTTCTTC
CSVGGGQGWTSGRAPPLHYNEQFF
>TRBV11-2|TRBJ2-2|.|TRBD1
TGTGCCAGCAGCTTGACAGGGGGCGATACCGGGGAGCTGTTTTTT
CASSLTGGDTGELFF
>TRBV27|TRBJ2-3|.|.
TGTGCCAGCAGTTTATGGCGGCCTAACACAGATACGCAGTATTTT
CASSLWRPNTDTQYF
>TRBV6-5|TRBJ2-2|once|.
TGTGCCAGCAGTTACTCAGGGGCACGGGAGCTGTTTTTT
CASSYSGARELFF
>TRBV7-9|TRBJ2-7|.|.
TGTGCCAGCAGCTTCCTACAGGGCTCCTCCTACGAGCAGTACTTC
CASSFLQGSSYEQYF
>TRBV29-1|TRBJ2-3|.|TRBD2
TGCAGCGTCCACAATTTGGGAGGGGAGACAGATACGCAGTATTTT
CSVHNLGGETDTQYF
>TRBV6-4|TRBJ2-3|.|TRBD1
TGTGCCAGCAGTGACTCCCAAGGGGGCGGAAGCACAGATACGCAGTATTTT
CASSDSQGGGSTDTQYF
>TRBV5-5|TRBJ1-2|.|.
TGTGCCAGCAGCTCCTCGGATGTGGAGGGCTACACCTTC
CASSSSDVEGYTF
>TRBV28|TRBJ1-4|.|.
TGTGCCAGCAGACAGATGGGAGGCGAAAAACTGTTTTTT
CASRQMGGEKLFF